This T cell receptor (beta chain) was recovered during a study of cytomegalovirus exposure and HLA in healthy donors. Findings and limits, study-wide: The authors reported that TCR beta sequences could predict HLA-A and HLA-B alleles. These predictions were accurate for most subjects in the first cohort.

With regard to this clone: As yet, its antigen is unknown.

Looked up from germline, CDR1 is SQVTM and CDR2 is ANQGSEA. V gave up 6 bases and J gave up 2 bases; unmatched junction bases: 3. The CDR3 totals 13 residues. The PCR employed 60 Vbeta primers together with 13 Jbeta primers. Clones were sequenced by immunoSEQ multiplex PCR, and TCRdb holds only the in-frame ones, with some missing. Of under 200,000 clones listed, around 78% were seen once; the top ten hold approximately 2%. The sample consisted of PBMCs. This receptor was taken from a man aged 25 to 40 in good health and CMV-seronegative. The chain is built from TRBV29-1 and TRBJ2-3, with TRBD1 matching over 9 bases. The chain's CDR3 is CSVGDRATDTQYF. CDR3 nucleotides: TGCAGCGTGGGGGACAGGGCCACAGATACGCAGTATTTT.